These 3 T cell receptor beta chains were sequenced from one sample in a study of blood T cells in healthy people across ages. With a J-beta primer mix and a sample-barcoded 5' primer, a second PCR ran roughly 6 to 11 cycles. TCRdb re-called the 5' RACE reads through MiXCR, storing one row per CDR3 protein. Altogether about 1,400,000 distinct CDR3 sequences are present, roughly 60% being singletons, with the ten largest covering under 8.5%. Sequences were obtained from blood. Receptors originate from a man aged 18 to 29 in good health.

The gene calls are TRBV21-1 and TRBJ2-1; whether TRBD1, the table's D call, matches the DNA was not checked. TRBV21-1 is classified as a pseudogene. CDR3 length equals 16 residues. The CDR3 DNA reads TGTGCCAGCAGCACCCAGGGGCGAGTACAGTACAATGAGCAGTTCTTC. This sequence encodes CASSTQGRVQYNEQFF.

The V call is TRBV3-1, the J call TRBJ1-1; no clear D gene. Germline CDR1 is LGHDT and CDR2 is YNNKEL (reference sequence). Trimming stripped 4 bases from V and 8 bases from J, with 20 bases between. CDR3 length: 15 residues. CDR3 amino acids: CASSPSEKMPKEAFF. CDR3 in DNA: TGTGCCAGCAGCCCATCCGAGAAGATGCCGAAGGAAGCTTTCTTT. The full variable domain, completed using reference TRBV3-1 and TRBJ1-1, is DTAVSQTPKYLVTQMGNDKSIKCEQNLGHDTMYWYKQDSKKFLKIMFSYNNKELIINETVPNRFSPKSPDKAHLNLHINSLELGDSAVYFCASSPSEKMPKEAFFGQGTRLTVV.

This clonotype was seen a handful of times. The rearrangement uses TRBV4-1 and TRBJ2-5, with 9 bases identical to TRBD2. With V trimmed by 1 base and J by 1 base, 7 bases remained unmatched. The germline gives CDR1 MGHRA, CDR2 YSYEKL. CDR3 length: 17 residues. The CDR3 DNA is TGCGCCAGCAGCCAAGGTCTTAGCGGGGGTATCCAAGAGACCCAGTACTTC. It translates to CASSQGLSGGIQETQYF.